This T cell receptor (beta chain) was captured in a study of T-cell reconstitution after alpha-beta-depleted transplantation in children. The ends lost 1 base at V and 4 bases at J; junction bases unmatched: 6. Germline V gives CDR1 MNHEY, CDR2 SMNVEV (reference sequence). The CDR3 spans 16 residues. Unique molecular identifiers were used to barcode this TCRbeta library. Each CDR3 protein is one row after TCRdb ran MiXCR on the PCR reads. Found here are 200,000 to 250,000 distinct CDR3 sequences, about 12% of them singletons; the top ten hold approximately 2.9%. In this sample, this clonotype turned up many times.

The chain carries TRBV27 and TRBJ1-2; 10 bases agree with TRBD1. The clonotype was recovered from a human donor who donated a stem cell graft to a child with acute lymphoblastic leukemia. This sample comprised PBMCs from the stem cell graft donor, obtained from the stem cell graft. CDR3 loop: CASSLFPGQGTYGYTF. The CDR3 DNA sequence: TGTGCCAGCAGTTTATTTCCGGGACAGGGGACCTATGGCTACACCTTC.